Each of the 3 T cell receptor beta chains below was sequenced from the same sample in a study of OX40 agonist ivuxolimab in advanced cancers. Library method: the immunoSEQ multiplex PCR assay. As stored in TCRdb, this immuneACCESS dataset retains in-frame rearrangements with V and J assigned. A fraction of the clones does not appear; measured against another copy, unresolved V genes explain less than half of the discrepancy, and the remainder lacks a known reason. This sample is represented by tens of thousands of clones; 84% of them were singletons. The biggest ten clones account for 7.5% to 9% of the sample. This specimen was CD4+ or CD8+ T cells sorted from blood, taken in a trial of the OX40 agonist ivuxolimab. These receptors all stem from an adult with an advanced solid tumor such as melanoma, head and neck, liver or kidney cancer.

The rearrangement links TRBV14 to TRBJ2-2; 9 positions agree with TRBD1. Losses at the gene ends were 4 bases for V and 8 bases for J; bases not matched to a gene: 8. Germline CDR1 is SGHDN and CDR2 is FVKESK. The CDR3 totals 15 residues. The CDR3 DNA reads TGTGCCAGCAGCCGCCTGACAGGGGGGACTGGGGAGCTGTTTTTT. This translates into CASSRLTGGTGELFF.

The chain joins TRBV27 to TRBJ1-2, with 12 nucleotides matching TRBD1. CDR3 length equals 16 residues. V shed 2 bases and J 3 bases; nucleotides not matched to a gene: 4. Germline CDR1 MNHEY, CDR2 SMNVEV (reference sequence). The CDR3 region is CASSLTGTGGDYGYTF. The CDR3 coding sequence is TGTGCCAGCAGTTTAACTGGGACAGGGGGCGACTATGGCTACACCTTC.

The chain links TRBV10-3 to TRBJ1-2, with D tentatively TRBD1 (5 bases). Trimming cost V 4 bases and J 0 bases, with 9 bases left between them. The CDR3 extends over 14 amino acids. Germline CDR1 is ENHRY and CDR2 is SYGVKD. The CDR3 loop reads CAISVGVTNYGYTF. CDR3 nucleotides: TGTGCCATCAGTGTGGGGGTTACTAACTATGGCTACACCTTC.